A single TCR beta chain is shown here with its context. Antigen: not known. Germline lookup yields CDR1 SGHKS and CDR2 YYEKEE (reference sequence). CDR3 length: 14 amino acids. J gave up 4 bases and V 4 bases, and 7 bases lay outside the gene matches. Clones were sequenced by immunoSEQ multiplex PCR, and TCRdb holds only the in-frame ones, with some missing. The sample records more than 150,000 clones, just over 90% being singletons. This entry belongs to a study of T cell responses to AZD1222 COVID-19 vaccine. Whole-study findings and limits: Unmutated regions of variants are reportedly targeted by nearly half of spike-specific TCRs.

Material: peripheral blood, obtained on day 0 of AZD1222 vaccination. This receptor was taken from an adult in good health. The V gene is TRBV5-5, the J gene TRBJ2-7, with TRBD1 identical over 8 bases. The CDR3 here is CASSPGQVIYEQYF. The CDR3 coding sequence is TGTGCCAGCAGCCCGGGACAGGTGATTTACGAGCAGTACTTC.